This T cell receptor beta chain was observed in a study of post-analysis software for immune sequencing data. The study, taken as a whole, reports: Higher frequency in patients than in controls was seen for roughly 5 TRBV segments, with TRBV5-6, TRBV5-1 and TRBV20-1 among them. Controls showed significantly higher normalized Chao1 diversity than did multiple sclerosis patients.

TCR beta cDNA libraries included unique molecular identifiers. TCRdb reprocessed the PCR reads via MiXCR and lists one record per CDR3 protein. The table lists some 700,000 distinct CDR3 sequences, over 45% of them singletons. The CDR3 is 16 residues long. Trimming removed 7 bases at V and 4 bases at J, with 22 bases between. Germline V gene sequence: CDR1 SEHNR, CDR2 FQNEAQ (reference sequence). This clonotype was recorded a few times. Its antigen is unknown. This chain connects TRBV7-9 to TRBJ2-5, with D perhaps matching TRBD2 (6 bases). Sequencing used blood. The source of this sequence is a girl aged 2 to 9 with multiple sclerosis. The DNA for the CDR3 is TGTGCCAGCACCCCCTACGGAGGGAGGTTAGGAGAGACCCAGTACTTC. It yields the protein CASTPYGGRLGETQYF. Based on the CDR3 plus reference TRBV7-9 and TRBJ2-5, the full variable domain is DTGVSQNPRHKITKRGQNVTFRCDPISEHNRLYWYRQTLGQGPEFLTYFQNEAQLEKSRLLSDRFSAERPKGSFSTLEIQRTEQGDSAMYLCASTPYGGRLGETQYFGPGTRLLVL.